This note documents a single TCR beta chain sequence. This clonotype was detected ten times or more. Its antigen target is currently unknown. Base qualities are not recorded, but no much larger clone differs from it by a single base. TCR beta CDR3 regions were amplified from RNA transcripts. For the first round of RT-PCR on the TCR CDR3, the HTBI primer set was used together with the Qiagen OneStep RT-PCR kit. Libraries were constructed in a second round of multiplex PCR, after which size selection and purification were carried out. The libraries were sequenced on an Illumina HiSeq2000 using paired-end 100 bp reads. Regarding the original processing steps: SOAPnuke was used to process the raw data, removing reads that contained adapters or uncalled bases, had a mean Phred below 15, or lacked an exact match to the constant primer or identifier. COPE v1.2.5 was used to merge high-quality paired reads, and clonotypes were defined as unique nucleotide sequences. Clonotypes were aligned to IMGT TRBV, TRBD and TRBJ reference segments using MiTCR v1.1. Only V-J combinations with frequency above 0.0001, covering 99.2% of repertoires, were analysed. The TCS score was defined as the ratio of F50 (clonal expansion) to E x V (chaos), calculated using BLOSUM62-based TCRdist between CDR3 peptides within each V-J. Welch's t-statistics and random forest reduced 500 to 650 V-J features to 10 to 15, which were used in a naive Bayes classifier (R e1071). TCRdb reworked the public reads: Q25 trimming with fastp, MiXCR clone assembly, productive beta chains retained. When rows share a CDR3 protein, they turn into one entry using the most common DNA and genes. TCRdb's processing, not the authors' own work, is the source of the V and J calls. Across this sample there are 130,000 to 150,000 distinct CDR3 sequences, with around 20% seen only once. The ten largest clones capture around 70% of the sample.

Hyperthyroidism patients were aged 18 to 65 years and newly diagnosed, with disease duration of less than 2 months. The study excluded patients with uncontrolled infections, other autoimmune diseases, pregnancy or lactation. Diagnoses were established on the basis of clinical symptoms, serum thyroxine and TRAb, thyroid ultrasound, and orbital computed tomography. Blood from progressor patients was collected at the time of first diagnosis with hyperthyroidism, before any ophthalmopathy symptoms had appeared. PBMCs were separated from approximately 9.9 ml of fresh peripheral blood using Ficoll-Paque density gradient centrifugation. Progressor patients were defined as those initially diagnosed with Graves' hyperthyroidism in whom ophthalmopathy developed during follow-up. Total RNA was extracted using Trizol reagent, and RNA quality was assessed on an Agilent 2100 Bioanalyzer. The data were obtained in a study of T cells in Graves' hyperthyroidism and ophthalmopathy (dated by TCRdb to about 2019). A note on the overall study: Peripheral blood samples were taken at the time of initial diagnosis, prior to any treatment. A discovery cohort of around 100 patients, about 40 with Graves' ophthalmopathy and about 60 with stable Graves' hyperthyroidism, was used to find distinguishing TCR V-J signatures. After sampling, hyperthyroidism patients received methimazole starting at 30 mg daily, and ophthalmopathy patients received high-dose intravenous methylprednisolone. Prospective prediction of ophthalmopathy was tested in an independent validation cohort consisting of 18 to 20 hyperthyroidism patients and about 17 patients who later progressed to ophthalmopathy. According to the paper, TCR Vbeta CDR3 sequencing was carried out on 135 peripheral blood samples, which came from 40 to 45 ophthalmopathy, about 75 hyperthyroidism and roughly 17 progressor patients. The study also compared thyroid tissue and blood T-cell repertoires from roughly six Graves' hyperthyroidism patients. The 85 to 100 discovery patients were randomly split 7:3 into training and test sets.

General findings and caveats noted by the study authors: In validation, progression to ophthalmopathy was predicted by the model with around 71% sensitivity and nearly 75% specificity, a median of 6.5 months before onset. Sample size was not statistically predetermined, and blinding of investigators to group allocation was not performed. Ophthalmopathy was separated from stable hyperthyroidism by a 13 V-J signature model, with 87.88% sensitivity and around 81% specificity obtained in cross-validation and 80%/75% obtained in testing. Most expanded thyroid clonotypes (frequency above 0.001) were also detected in blood, a finding suggesting that blood repertoires may reflect thyroid immune responses.

Sample: blood. This sequence was found in a woman aged 45 to 65 with Graves' hyperthyroidism that later progressed to Graves' ophthalmopathy.

The DNA is TGTGCCAGCAGCCCAGGTGCAACTAATGAAAAACTGTTTTTT. This sequence encodes CASSPGATNEKLFF. The chain is encoded by TRBV11-1 joined to TRBJ1-4; the D gene is not confidently resolved. Based on the germline V gene (reference sequence), the CDR1 and CDR2 sequences are SGHAT and FQDESV. From its cysteine to its phenylalanine, the CDR3 spans 14 amino acids. Here the CDR3 DNA is all that survives: 42 bases in frame from base 1. V loses 5 bases of germline sequence and J loses 0 bases, and the interval between the two ends is 7 bases.